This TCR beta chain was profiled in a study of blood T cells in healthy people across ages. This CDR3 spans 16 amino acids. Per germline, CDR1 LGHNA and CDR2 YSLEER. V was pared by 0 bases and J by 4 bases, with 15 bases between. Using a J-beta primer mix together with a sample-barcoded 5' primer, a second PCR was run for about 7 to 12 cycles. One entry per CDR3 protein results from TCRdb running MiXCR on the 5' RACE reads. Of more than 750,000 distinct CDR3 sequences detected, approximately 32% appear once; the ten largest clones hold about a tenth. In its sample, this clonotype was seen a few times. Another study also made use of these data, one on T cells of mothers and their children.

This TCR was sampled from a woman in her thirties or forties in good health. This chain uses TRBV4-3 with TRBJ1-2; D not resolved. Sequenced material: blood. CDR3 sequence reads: CASSQDKSGLRYGYTF. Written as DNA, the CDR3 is TGCGCCAGCAGCCAAGATAAATCCGGGTTACGCTATGGCTACACCTTC.